The present entry profiles one T cell receptor (beta chain) with its context. The antigen is undetermined. The ends lost 4 bases at V and 2 bases at J; junction bases unmatched: 2. The CDR3 length is 15 residues. Germline V gene data show CDR1 as MDHEN and CDR2 as SYDVKM. This sample stems from a study of T cell responses to AZD1222 COVID-19 vaccine. Assay used: immunoSEQ multiplex PCR; TCRdb lists only in-frame clones, some missing. The data hold some 150,000 clones, with 90% to 95% observed a single time. Regarding the study as a whole: There were repertoire samples only from the period after the peak T cell response. In a largely white British group with more females than males, clonal diversity was possibly underestimated. Reportedly, nearly half of unique spike TCRs recognized epitopes outside B.1.351/B.1.1.7 mutations. Two AZD1222 doses significantly raised spike-specific TCR breadth and depth over controls.

The receptor was derived from an adult in good health. V and J are TRBV28 and TRBJ2-5; TRBD2 matches at 12 bases. The material was peripheral blood, obtained on day 0 of AZD1222 vaccination. CDR3 coding DNA: TGTGCCAGCAGTTCCGGACTAGCGGGGCAAGAGACCCAGTACTTC. Translating gives CASSSGLAGQETQYF.